This TCR beta chain was captured in a study of T cell responses to AZD1222 COVID-19 vaccine. The study, taken as a whole, reports: Baseline seropositives among AZD1222 recipients totaled only five or six. Clonal diversity may have been underestimated, and the donors were mostly white British, with more females than males.

Profiled with immunoSEQ multiplex PCR; TCRdb holds only in-frame clones, not every one. The data contain about 270,000 clones, about 94% of them singletons. Germline V gene data show CDR1 as LNHDA and CDR2 as SQIVND (reference sequence). The V end lost 4 bases, the J end lost 0 bases, and 19 bases lay between the germline ends. The CDR3 spans 18 residues. As regards this clone: The antigen is not known.

The receptor was isolated from an adult who received the AZD1222 COVID-19 vaccine. The sequenced sample was peripheral blood, obtained 28 days after the second AZD1222 dose. V is TRBV19 and J is TRBJ2-4; D might be TRBD2 (5 bases). The chain's CDR3 is CASSTHPLATLAKNIQYF. CDR3 coding DNA: TGTGCCAGTAGTACTCATCCTCTAGCCACTCTAGCCAAAAACATTCAGTACTTC. The entire variable domain, with the rest obtained from reference TRBV19 and TRBJ2-4, is as follows: DGGITQSPKYLFRKEGQNVTLSCEQNLNHDAMYWYRQDPGQGLRLIYYSQIVNDFQKGDIAEGYSVSREKKESFPLTVTSAQKNPTAFYLCASSTHPLATLAKNIQYFGAGTRLSVL.